The 3 T cell receptor beta chains reported below all come from one sample, sequenced in a study of cytomegalovirus exposure and HLA in healthy donors. Profiled with immunoSEQ multiplex PCR; TCRdb holds only in-frame clones, not every one. The table lists approximately 160,000 clones, roughly nine tenths of them singletons. Sequencing input: PBMCs. Every receptor here comes from a woman aged 18-29 years in good health and CMV-seropositive.

V is TRBV15 and J is TRBJ2-7, with 7 bases lining up with TRBD2. V gave up 1 base and J gave up 3 bases; unmatched junction bases: 3. The germline CDR1 and CDR2 sequences are LNHNV and YYDKDF (reference sequence). The CDR3 is made up of 14 amino acids. The CDR3, as DNA: TGTGCCACCAGCAGAGCGGGAGGTGGCTACGAGCAGTACTTC. Translated: CATSRAGGGYEQYF. The variable domain in full, with the rest retrieved from reference TRBV15 and TRBJ2-7, is DAMVIQNPRYQVTQFGKPVTLSCSQTLNHNVMYWYQQKSSQAPKLLFHYYDKDFNNEADTPDNFQSRRPNTSFCFLDIRSPGLGDTAMYLCATSRAGGGYEQYFGPGTRLTVT.

The chain recombines TRBV30 with TRBJ2-2, with 9 bases aligning to TRBD2. The CDR3 contains 14 residues. Germline V lookup: CDR1 GTSNPN, CDR2 SVGIG (reference sequence). With 1 base clipped from V and 4 bases from J, the junction kept 1 base outside the gene matches. The CDR3 is CAWSAGLATGELFF. Here the CDR3 DNA reads TGTGCCTGGAGTGCGGGACTAGCCACCGGGGAGCTGTTTTTT.

The rearrangement uses TRBV10-1 and TRBJ1-4, with no clear D. V lost 8 bases and J 8 bases, leaving 18 bases between the germline ends. CDR1 and CDR2 from the germline V gene are WNHNN and SYGVQD (reference sequence). The length of the CDR3 is 14 residues. The CDR3 coding sequence is TGCGCCAGCTCTGCGTCTAAGAATTCCGAAAAACTGTTTTTT. Translated, it gives CASSASKNSEKLFF.